The subject of this entry is one T cell receptor beta chain. The antigen remains unidentified. As originally analysed: Junction-only sequences without quality scores were provided by ImmunoSEQ, so filtering was different. Profiled with immunoSEQ multiplex PCR; TCRdb holds only in-frame clones, not every one. Clonal size and the V and J genes are those of that table, whereas D and trimming came from the DNA. The sample carries 700,000 or so clones, roughly 78% recorded once. Germline CDR1 is LNHDA and CDR2 is SQIVND (reference sequence). This CDR3 has 14 amino acids. Trimming removed 4 bases at V and 3 bases at J, with 12 bases between. The data were taken from a study of shared clonotypes between healthy human individuals. Points from the study as a whole: An effect of sequencing depth on clonotype sharing among donors was expected.

This clonotype was obtained from a woman in her 30s in good health. The sequenced sample was memory CD4+ T cells sorted from blood. Documented subset: CD45RA-negative fraction. V and J are TRBV19 and TRBJ1-2, with unresolved D. The CDR3 spells CASSTPAKYYGYTF. The CDR3 nucleotides read TGTGCCAGTAGTACCCCGGCAAAATACTATGGCTACACCTTC.